This T cell receptor (beta chain) was recorded in a study of shared clonotypes between healthy human individuals. Sequencing was performed with immunoSEQ multiplex PCR; in TCRdb, only in-frame clones are kept and a portion is missing. The sample has 230,000 or so clones; 60% to 80% are singletons. The sequence was obtained from a man younger than 40 in good health. Source material: memory CD4+ T cells sorted from blood. Stated subset: CD45RA-negative fraction.

CDR3 amino acids: CAISEVGAGLSYEQYF. DNA of the CDR3: TGTGCCATCAGCGAAGTAGGGGCGGGACTATCCTACGAGCAGTACTTC. This chain uses TRBV10-3 with TRBJ2-7; 7 bases map to TRBD2. Trimming cost V 6 bases and J 1 base; bases outside gene matches: 12. This CDR3 has 16 residues. Germline values: CDR1 ENHRY, CDR2 SYGVKD.